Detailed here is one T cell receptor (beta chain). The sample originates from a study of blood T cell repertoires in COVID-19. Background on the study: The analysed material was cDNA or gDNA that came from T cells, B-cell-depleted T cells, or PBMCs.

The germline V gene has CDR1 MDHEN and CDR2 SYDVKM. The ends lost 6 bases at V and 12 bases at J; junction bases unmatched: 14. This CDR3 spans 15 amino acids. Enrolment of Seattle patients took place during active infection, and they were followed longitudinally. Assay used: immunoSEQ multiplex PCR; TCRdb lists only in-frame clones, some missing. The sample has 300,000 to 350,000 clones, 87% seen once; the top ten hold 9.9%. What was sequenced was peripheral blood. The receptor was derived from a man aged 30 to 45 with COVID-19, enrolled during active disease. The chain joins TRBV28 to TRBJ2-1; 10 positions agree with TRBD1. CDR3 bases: TGTGCCAGCAGCATGGGGACAGGGGCCTTTGGGTGGCAGTTCTTC. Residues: CASSMGTGAFGWQFF.